This T cell receptor beta chain was obtained from a study of long-term antiretroviral therapy in people with HIV. The germline CDR1 and CDR2 sequences are SGHVS and FQNEAQ. CDR3 length: 15 residues. The trim removed 5 bases at V and 4 bases at J, leaving 7 bases unmatched. Researchers report immunoSEQ v3.0 was run at survey level. Some clones are missing from TCRdb's copy, which holds only in-frame ones; the method was immunoSEQ multiplex PCR. The data hold roughly 15,000 clones, with approximately 73% observed a single time. This clone was detected once. This sequence originates from a man between 40 and 49 years old with HIV. The sample here was unsorted PBMCs, taken 3.1 years after starting antiretroviral therapy. This chain joins TRBV7-8 and TRBJ2-1; TRBD1 matches at 8 bases. The CDR3 protein is CASSLRDRKYNEQFF. DNA of the CDR3: TGTGCCAGCAGCCTCCGGGACAGGAAATACAATGAGCAGTTCTTC.